This section outlines one T cell receptor beta chain sequence together with its context. Seattle enrolled patients during active infection and tracked them longitudinally. The sample is drawn from a study of blood T cell repertoires in COVID-19. Overall study: Acute and convalescent COVID-19 specimens originated in the United States, Italy and Spain.

As processed by the authors: For nucleated cells, counts were estimated from reference gene primer amplification. Libraries were prepared by immunoSEQ multiplex PCR; TCRdb keeps only in-frame clonotypes and omits some of them. That table furnishes V, J and clone size, whereas the DNA furnished D and trimming. The data contain approximately 170,000 clones, 75% to 90% of them seen just once; the ten biggest clones take up under 10%. The CDR3 loop spans 14 amino acids. V dropped 0 bases and J dropped 2 bases, with 8 bases sitting between them. Germline V gene sequence: CDR1 SGHNT, CDR2 YYREEE (reference sequence).

The gene calls are TRBV5-4 and TRBJ1-2, with D possibly TRBD1 on 6 matching bases. The sample comprised peripheral blood. This receptor was taken from a woman in her seventies with COVID-19, enrolled during active disease. The CDR3 here is CASSLGTANYGYTF. The CDR3 DNA follows: TGTGCCAGCAGCTTGGGGACAGCCAACTATGGCTACACCTTC.